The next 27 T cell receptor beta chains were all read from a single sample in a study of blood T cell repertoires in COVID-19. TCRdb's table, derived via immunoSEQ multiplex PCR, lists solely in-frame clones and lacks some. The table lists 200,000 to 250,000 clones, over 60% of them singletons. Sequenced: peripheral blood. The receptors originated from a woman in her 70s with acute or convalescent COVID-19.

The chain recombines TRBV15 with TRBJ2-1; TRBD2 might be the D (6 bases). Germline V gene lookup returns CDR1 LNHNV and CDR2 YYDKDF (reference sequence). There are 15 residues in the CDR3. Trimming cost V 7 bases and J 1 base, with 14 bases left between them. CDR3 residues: CATTVGGASYNEQFF. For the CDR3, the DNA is TGTGCCACCACCGTCGGCGGGGCGTCCTACAATGAGCAGTTCTTC.

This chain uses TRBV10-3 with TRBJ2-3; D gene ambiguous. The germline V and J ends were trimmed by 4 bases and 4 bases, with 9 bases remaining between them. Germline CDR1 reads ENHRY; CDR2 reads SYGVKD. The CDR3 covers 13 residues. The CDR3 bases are TGTGCCATCAGTGTTTCACAGCCAGATACGCAGTATTTT. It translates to CAISVSQPDTQYF.

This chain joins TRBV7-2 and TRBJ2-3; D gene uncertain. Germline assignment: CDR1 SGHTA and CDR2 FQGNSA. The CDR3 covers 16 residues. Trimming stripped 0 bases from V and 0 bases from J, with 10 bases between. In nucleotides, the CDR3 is TGTGCCAGCAGCTTAGCGATCCAGACTAGCACAGATACGCAGTATTTT. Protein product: CASSLAIQTSTDTQYF. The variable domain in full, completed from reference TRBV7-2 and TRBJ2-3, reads GAGVSQSPSNKVTEKGKDVELRCDPISGHTALYWYRQSLGQGLEFLIYFQGNSAPDKSGLPSDRFSAERTGGSVSTLTIQRTQQEDSAVYLCASSLAIQTSTDTQYFGPGTRLTVL.

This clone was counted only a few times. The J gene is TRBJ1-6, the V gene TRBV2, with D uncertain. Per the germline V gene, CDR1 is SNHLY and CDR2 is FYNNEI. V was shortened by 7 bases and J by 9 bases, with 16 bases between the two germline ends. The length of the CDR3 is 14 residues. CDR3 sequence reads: CASIKGPRGSPLHF. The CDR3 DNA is TGTGCCAGCATCAAAGGACCCCGGGGTTCACCCCTCCACTTT.

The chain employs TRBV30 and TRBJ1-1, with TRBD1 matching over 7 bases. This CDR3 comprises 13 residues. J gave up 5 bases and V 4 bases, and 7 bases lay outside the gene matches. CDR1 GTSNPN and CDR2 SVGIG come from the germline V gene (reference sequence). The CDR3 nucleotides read TGTGCCTGGACCAGAGACAGGGCGACTGAAGCTTTCTTT. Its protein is CAWTRDRATEAFF. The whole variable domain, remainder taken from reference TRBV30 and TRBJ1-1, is SQTIHQWPATLVQPVGSPLSLECTVEGTSNPNLYWYRQAAGRGLQLLFYSVGIGQISSEVPQNLSASRPQDRQFILSSKKLLLSDSGFYLCAWTRDRATEAFFGQGTRLTVV.

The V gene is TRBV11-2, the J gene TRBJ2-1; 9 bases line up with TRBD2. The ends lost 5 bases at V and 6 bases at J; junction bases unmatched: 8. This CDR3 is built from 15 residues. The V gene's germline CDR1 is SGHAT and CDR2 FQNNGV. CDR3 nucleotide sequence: TGTGCCAGCAGCCTCGCTAGCGGGGTGCTCAATGAGCAGTTCTTC. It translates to CASSLASGVLNEQFF.

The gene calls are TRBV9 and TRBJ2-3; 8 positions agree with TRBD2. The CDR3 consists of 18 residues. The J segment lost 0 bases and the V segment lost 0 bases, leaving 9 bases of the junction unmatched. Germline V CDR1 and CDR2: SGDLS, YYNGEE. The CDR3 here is CASSVGAVAGLSTDTQYF. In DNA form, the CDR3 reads TGTGCCAGCAGCGTAGGAGCTGTAGCGGGGTTAAGCACAGATACGCAGTATTTT.

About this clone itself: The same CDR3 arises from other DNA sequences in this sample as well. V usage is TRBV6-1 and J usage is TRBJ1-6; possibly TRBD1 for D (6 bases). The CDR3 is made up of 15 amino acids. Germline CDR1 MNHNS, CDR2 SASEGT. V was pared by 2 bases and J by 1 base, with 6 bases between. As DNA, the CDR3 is TGTGCCAGCAGTGAACAGGGGTCCTATAATTCACCCCTCCACTTT. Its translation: CASSEQGSYNSPLHF.

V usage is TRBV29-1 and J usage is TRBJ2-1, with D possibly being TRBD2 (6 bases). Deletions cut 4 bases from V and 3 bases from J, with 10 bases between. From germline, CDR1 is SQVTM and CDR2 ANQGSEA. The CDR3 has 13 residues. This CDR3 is CSVGRDNYNEQFF. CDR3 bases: TGCAGCGTTGGGAGGGATAACTACAATGAGCAGTTCTTC.

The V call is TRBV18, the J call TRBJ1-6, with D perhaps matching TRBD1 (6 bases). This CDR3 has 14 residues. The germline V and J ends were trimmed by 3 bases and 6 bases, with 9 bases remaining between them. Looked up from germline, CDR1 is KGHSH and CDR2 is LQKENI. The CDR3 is CASSPRDTNSPLHF. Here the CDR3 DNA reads TGTGCCAGCTCACCCAGGGACACTAATTCACCCCTCCACTTT.

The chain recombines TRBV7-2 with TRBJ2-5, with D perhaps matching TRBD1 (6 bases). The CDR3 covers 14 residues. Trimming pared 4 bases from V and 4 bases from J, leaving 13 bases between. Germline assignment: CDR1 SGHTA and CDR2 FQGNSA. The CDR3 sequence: CASSSRTERETQYF. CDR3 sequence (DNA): TGTGCCAGCAGCTCCCGGACAGAAAGAGAGACCCAGTACTTC.

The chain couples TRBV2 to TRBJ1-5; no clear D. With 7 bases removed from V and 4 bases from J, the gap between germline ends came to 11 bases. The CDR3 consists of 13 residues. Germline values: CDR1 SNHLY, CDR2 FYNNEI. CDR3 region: CASIGRDNQPQHF. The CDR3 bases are TGTGCCAGCATCGGCCGGGATAATCAGCCCCAGCATTTT. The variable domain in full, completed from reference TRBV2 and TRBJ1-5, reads EPEVTQTPSHQVTQMGQEVILRCVPISNHLYFYWYRQILGQKVEFLVSFYNNEISEKSEIFDDQFSVERPDGSNFTLKIRSTKLEDSAMYFCASIGRDNQPQHFGDGTRLSIL.

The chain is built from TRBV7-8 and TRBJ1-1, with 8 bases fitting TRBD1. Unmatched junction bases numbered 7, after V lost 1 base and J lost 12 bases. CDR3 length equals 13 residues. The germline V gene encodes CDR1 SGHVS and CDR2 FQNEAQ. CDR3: CASSLGEDRDTFF. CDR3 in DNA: TGTGCCAGCAGCTTAGGGGAGGACAGGGATACTTTCTTT.

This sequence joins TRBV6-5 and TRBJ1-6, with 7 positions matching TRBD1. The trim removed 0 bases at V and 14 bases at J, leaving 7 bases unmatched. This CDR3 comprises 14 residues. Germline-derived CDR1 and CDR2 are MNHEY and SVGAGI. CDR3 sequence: CASSYSGQISTLHF. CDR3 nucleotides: TGTGCCAGCAGTTACTCGGGACAGATTTCCACCCTCCACTTT.

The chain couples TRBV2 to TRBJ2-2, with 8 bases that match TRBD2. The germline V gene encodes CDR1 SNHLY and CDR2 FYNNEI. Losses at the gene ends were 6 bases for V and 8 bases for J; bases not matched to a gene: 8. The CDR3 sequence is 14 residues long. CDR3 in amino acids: CASSSGRVSGELFF. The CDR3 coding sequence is TGTGCCAGCAGCTCCGGGAGGGTGTCTGGGGAGCTGTTTTTT.

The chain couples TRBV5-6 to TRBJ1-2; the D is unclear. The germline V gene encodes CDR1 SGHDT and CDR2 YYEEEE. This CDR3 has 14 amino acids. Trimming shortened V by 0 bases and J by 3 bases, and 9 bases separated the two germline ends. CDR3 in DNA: TGTGCCAGCAGCTTGGTGAGCGGGGACTATGGCTACACCTTC. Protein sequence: CASSLVSGDYGYTF.

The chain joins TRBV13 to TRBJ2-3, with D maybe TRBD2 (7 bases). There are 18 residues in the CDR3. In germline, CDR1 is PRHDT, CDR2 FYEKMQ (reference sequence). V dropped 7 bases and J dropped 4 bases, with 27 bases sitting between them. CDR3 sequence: CASTLRGGGYRKADTQYF. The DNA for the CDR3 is TGTGCCAGCACCCTGAGGGGGGGCGGTTATCGGAAGGCAGATACGCAGTATTTT.

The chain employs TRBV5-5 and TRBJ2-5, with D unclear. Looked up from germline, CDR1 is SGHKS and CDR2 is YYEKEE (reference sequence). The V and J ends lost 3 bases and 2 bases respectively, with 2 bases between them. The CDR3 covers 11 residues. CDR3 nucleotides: TGTGCCAGCAGCTCGCAAGAGACCCAGTACTTC. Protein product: CASSSQETQYF.

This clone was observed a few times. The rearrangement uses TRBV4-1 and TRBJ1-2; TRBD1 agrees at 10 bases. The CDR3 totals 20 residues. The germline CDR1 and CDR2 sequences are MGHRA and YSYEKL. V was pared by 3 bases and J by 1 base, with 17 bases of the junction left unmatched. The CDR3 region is CASSQTGGGRARGVNYGYTF. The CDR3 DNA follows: TGCGCCAGCAGCCAGACAGGGGGCGGACGGGCGAGAGGGGTTAACTATGGCTACACCTTC.

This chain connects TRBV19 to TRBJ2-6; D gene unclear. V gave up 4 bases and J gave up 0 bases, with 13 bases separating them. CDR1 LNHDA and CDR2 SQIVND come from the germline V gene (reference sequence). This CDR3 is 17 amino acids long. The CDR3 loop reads CASSNRRGDSGANVLTF. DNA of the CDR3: TGTGCCAGTAGTAATAGGAGAGGCGACTCTGGGGCCAACGTCCTGACTTTC.

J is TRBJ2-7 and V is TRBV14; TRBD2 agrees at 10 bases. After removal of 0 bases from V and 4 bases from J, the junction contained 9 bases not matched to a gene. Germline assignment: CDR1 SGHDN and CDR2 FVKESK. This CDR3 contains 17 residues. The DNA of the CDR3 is TGTGCCAGCAGCCAAGATATATGGACTAGCGGATTTTACGAGCAGTACTTC. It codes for CASSQDIWTSGFYEQYF.

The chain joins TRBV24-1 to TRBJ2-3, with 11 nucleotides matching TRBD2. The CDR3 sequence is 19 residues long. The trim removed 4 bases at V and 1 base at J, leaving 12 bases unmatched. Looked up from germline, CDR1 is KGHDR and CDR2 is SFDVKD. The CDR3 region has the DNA TGTGCCACCAGTGACCGGGCCTCGACTAGCGGGGAGGGCACAGATACGCAGTATTTT. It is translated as CATSDRASTSGEGTDTQYF.

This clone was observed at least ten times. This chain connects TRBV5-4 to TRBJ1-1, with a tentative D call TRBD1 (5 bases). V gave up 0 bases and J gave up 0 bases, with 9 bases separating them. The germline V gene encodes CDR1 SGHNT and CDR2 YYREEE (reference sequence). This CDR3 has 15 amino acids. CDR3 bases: TGTGCCAGCAGCTTGGGAGCAGGGATGAACACTGAAGCTTTCTTT. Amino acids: CASSLGAGMNTEAFF.

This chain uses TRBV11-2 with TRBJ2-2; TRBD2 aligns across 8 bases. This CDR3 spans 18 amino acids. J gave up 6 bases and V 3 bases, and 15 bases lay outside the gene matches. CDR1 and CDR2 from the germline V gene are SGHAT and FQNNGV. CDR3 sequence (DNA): TGTGCCAGCAGCTTTCGACCGTTTTCCGGGACTAGTCCCGGGGAGCTGTTTTTT. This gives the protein CASSFRPFSGTSPGELFF.

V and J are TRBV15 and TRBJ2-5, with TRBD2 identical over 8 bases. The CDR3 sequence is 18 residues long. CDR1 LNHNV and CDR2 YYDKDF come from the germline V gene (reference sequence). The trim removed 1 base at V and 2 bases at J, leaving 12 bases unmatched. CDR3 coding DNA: TGTGCCACCAGCAGAGGGGGGCGGGGGGCCGGTCGGCAAGAGACCCAGTACTTC. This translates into CATSRGGRGAGRQETQYF.

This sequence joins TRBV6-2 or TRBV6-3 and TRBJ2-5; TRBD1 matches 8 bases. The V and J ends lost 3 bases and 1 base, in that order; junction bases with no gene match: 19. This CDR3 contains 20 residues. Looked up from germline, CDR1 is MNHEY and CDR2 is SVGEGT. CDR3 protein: CASSYQAFTRITGGQETQYF. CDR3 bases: TGTGCCAGCAGTTATCAGGCTTTTACAAGAATCACAGGGGGCCAAGAGACCCAGTACTTC.

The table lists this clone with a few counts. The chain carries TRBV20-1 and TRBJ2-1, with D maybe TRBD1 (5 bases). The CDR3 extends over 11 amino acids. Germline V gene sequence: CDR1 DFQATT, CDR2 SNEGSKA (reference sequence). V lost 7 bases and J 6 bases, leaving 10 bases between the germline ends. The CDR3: CSVSRANEQFF. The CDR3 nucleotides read TGCAGTGTTAGCAGGGCCAATGAGCAGTTCTTC.